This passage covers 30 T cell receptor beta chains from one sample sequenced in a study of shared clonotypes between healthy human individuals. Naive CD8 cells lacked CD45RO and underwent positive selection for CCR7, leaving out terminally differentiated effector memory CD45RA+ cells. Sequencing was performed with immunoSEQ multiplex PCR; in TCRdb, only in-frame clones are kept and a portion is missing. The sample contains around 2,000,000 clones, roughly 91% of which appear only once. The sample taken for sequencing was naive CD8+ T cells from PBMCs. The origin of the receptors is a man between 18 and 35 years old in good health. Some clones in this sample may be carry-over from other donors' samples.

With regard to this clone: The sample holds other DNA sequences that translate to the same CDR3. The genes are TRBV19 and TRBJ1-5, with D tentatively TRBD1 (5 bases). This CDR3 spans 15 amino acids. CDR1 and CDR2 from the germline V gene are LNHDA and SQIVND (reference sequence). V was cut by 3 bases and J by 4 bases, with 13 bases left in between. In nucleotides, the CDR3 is TGTGCCAGTAGTATCTGGGGGGGTGGAAATCAGCCCCAGCATTTT. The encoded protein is CASSIWGGGNQPQHF.

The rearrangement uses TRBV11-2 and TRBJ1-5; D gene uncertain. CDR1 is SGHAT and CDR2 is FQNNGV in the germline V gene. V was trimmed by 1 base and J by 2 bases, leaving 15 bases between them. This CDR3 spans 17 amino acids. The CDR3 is CASSLGSGSSRNQPQHF. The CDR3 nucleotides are TGTGCCAGCAGCTTAGGGTCGGGATCAAGCCGCAATCAGCCCCAGCATTTT.

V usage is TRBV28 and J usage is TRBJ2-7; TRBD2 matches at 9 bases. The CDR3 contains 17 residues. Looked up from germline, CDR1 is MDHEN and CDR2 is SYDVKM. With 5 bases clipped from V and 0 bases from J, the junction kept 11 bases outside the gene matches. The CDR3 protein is CASSLPLAGTRSYEQYF. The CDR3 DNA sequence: TGTGCCAGCAGTCTCCCCCTAGCGGGAACTCGCTCCTACGAGCAGTACTTC.

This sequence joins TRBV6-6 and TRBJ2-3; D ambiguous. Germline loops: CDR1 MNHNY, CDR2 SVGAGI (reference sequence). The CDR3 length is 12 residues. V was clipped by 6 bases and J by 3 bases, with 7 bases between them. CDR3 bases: TGTGCCAGCAGGCACGGGACAGATACGCAGTATTTT. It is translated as CASRHGTDTQYF.

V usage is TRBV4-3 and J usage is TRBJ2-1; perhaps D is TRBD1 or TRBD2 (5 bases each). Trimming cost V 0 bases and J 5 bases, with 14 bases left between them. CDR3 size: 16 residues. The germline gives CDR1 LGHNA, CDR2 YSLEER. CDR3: CASSQEEYGTHNEQFF. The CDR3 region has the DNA TGCGCCAGCAGCCAAGAAGAGTATGGGACCCACAATGAGCAGTTCTTC.

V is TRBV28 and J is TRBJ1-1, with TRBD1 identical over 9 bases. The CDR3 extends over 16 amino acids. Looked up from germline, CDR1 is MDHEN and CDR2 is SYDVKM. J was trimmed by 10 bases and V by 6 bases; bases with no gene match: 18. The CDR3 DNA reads TGTGCCAGCAGGGCTACAGGGGGCGTGTTCATCCCGGGAGCTTTCTTT. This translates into CASRATGGVFIPGAFF.

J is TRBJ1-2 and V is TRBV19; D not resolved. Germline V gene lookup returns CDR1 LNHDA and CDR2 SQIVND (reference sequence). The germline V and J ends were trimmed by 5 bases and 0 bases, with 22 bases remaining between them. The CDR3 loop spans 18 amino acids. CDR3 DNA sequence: TGTGCCAGTAGTGCCTTAGCTCGGACCTCTGCTACTAACTATGGCTACACCTTC. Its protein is CASSALARTSATNYGYTF.

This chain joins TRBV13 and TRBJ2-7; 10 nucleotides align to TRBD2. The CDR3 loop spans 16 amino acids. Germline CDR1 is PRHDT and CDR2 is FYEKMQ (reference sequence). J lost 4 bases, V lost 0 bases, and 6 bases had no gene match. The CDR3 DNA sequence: TGTGCCAGCAGCTTAGGTGGGCTAGCGGGAGTATACGAGCAGTACTTC. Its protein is CASSLGGLAGVYEQYF. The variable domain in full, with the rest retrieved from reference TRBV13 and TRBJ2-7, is AAGVIQSPRHLIKEKRETATLKCYPIPRHDTVYWYQQGPGQDPQFLISFYEKMQSDKGSIPDRFSAQQFSDYHSELNMSSLELGDSALYFCASSLGGLAGVYEQYFGPGTRLTVT.

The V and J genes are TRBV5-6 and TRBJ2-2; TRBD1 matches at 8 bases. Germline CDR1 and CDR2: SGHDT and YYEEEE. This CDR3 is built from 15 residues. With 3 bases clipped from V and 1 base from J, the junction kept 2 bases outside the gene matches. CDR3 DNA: TGTGCCAGCAGCTACGGGACAGGGAACACCGGGGAGCTGTTTTTT. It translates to CASSYGTGNTGELFF.

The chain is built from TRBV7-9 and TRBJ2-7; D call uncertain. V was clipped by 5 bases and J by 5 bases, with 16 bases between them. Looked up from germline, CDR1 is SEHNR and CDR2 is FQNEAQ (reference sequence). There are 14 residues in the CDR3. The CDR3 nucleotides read TGTGCCAGCAGCCGCTCAGATACAAGCAACGAGCAGTACTTC. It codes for CASSRSDTSNEQYF.

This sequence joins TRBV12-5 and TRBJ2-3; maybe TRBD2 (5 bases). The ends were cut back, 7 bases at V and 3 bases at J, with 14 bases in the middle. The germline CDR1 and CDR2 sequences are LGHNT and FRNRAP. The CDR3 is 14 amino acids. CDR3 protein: CASALSGETDTQYF. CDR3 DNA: TGTGCTAGTGCCCTAAGTGGGGAGACAGATACGCAGTATTTT.

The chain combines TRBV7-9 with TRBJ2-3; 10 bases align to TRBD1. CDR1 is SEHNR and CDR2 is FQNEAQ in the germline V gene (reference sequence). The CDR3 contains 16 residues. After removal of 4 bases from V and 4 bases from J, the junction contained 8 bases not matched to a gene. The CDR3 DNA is TGTGCCAGCAGCTGGGACAGGGGTCAATCCTCAGATACGCAGTATTTT. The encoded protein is CASSWDRGQSSDTQYF.

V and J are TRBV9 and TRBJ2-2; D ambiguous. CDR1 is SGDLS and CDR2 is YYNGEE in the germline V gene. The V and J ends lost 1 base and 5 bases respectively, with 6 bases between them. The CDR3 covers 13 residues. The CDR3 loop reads CASSVPQTGELFF. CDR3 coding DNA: TGTGCCAGCAGCGTACCCCAGACCGGGGAGCTGTTTTTT. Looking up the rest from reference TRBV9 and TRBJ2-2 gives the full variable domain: DSGVTQTPKHLITATGQRVTLRCSPRSGDLSVYWYQQSLDQGLQFLIQYYNGEERAKGNILERFSAQQFPDLHSELNLSSLELGDSALYFCASSVPQTGELFFGEGSRLTVL.

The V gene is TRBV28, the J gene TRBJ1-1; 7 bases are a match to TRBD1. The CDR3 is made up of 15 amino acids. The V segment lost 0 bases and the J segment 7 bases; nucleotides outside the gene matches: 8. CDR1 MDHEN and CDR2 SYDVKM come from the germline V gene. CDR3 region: CASSLWGQRKDEAFF. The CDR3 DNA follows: TGTGCCAGCAGTTTATGGGGACAGCGAAAAGATGAAGCTTTCTTT.

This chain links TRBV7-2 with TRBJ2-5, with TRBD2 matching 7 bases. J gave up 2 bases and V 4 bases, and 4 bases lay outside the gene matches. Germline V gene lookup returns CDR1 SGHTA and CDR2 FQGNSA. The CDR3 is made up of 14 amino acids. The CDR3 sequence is CASSSGREQETQYF. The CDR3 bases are TGTGCCAGCAGCTCGGGGAGGGAACAAGAGACCCAGTACTTC. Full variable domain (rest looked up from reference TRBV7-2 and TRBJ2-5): GAGVSQSPSNKVTEKGKDVELRCDPISGHTALYWYRQSLGQGLEFLIYFQGNSAPDKSGLPSDRFSAERTGGSVSTLTIQRTQQEDSAVYLCASSSGREQETQYFGPGTRLLVL.

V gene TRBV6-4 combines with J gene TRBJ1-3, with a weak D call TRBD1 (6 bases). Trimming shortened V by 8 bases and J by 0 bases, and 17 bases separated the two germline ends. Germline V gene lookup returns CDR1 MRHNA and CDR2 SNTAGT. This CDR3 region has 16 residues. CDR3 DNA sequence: TGTGCCAGCCCTTTTCCCAGGGGCTACTCTGGAAACACCATATATTTT. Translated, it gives CASPFPRGYSGNTIYF.

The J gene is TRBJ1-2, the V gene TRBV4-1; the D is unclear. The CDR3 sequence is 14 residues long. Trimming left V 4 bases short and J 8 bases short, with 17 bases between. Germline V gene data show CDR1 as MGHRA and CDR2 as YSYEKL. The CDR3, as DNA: TGCGCCAGCAGCCTGCCCAGGTCGGATGGCGGCTACACCTTC. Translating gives CASSLPRSDGGYTF.

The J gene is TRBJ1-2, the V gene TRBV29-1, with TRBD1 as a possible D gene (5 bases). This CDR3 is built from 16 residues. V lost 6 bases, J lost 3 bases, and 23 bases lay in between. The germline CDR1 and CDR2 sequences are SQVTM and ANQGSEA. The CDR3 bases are TGCAGCGTCGACCTATCTCCGGGGCGGACGGACTATGGCTACACCTTC. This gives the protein CSVDLSPGRTDYGYTF.

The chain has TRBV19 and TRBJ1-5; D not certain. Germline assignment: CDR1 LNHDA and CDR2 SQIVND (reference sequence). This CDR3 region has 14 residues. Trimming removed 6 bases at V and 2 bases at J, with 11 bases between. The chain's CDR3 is CASSLPNGNQPQHF. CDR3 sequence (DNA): TGTGCCAGTAGCCTCCCGAATGGCAATCAGCCCCAGCATTTT.

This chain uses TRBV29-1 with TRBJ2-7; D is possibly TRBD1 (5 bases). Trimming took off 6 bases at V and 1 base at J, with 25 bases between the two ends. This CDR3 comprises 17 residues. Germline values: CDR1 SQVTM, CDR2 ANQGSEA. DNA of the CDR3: TGCAGCGTCGAGTCATCAGGGTTTCCCCCTAGGTCCTACGAGCAGTACTTC. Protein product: CSVESSGFPPRSYEQYF.

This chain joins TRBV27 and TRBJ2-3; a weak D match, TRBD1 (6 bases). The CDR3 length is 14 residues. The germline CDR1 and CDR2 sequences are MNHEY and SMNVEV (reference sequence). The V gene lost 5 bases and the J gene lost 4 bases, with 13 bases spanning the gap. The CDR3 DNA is TGTGCCAGCAGTCCCGGGACACTGCCAGATACGCAGTATTTT. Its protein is CASSPGTLPDTQYF.

CDR3 in DNA: TGTGCCAGCAGCTCCGCAGACAGCCCTAATGAGCAGTTCTTC. Translating gives CASSSADSPNEQFF. The chain recombines TRBV7-8 with TRBJ2-1, with a possible D match to TRBD1 (5 bases). V lost 4 bases and J 7 bases, leaving 14 bases between the germline ends. The CDR3 totals 14 residues. Germline CDR1 SGHVS, CDR2 FQNEAQ.

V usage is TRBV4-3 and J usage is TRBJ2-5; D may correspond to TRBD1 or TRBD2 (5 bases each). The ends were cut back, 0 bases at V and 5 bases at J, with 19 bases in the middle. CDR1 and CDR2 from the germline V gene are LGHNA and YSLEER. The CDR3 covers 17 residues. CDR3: CASSQEGPRGTGETQYF. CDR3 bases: TGCGCCAGCAGCCAAGAAGGGCCCCGAGGGACCGGGGAGACCCAGTACTTC.

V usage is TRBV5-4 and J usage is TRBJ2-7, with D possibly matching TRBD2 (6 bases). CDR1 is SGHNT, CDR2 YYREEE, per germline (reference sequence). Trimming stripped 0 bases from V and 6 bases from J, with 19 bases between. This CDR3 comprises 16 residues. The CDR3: CASSLGVRDGDSEQYF. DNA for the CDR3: TGTGCCAGCAGCTTGGGAGTTCGAGATGGGGACTCCGAGCAGTACTTC.

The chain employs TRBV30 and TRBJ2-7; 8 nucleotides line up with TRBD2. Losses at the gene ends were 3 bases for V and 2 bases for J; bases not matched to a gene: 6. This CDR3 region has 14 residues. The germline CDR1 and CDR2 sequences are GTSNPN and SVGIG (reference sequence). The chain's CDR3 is CAWRPREGAYEQYF. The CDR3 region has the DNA TGTGCCTGGAGACCTCGGGAGGGGGCCTACGAGCAGTACTTC.

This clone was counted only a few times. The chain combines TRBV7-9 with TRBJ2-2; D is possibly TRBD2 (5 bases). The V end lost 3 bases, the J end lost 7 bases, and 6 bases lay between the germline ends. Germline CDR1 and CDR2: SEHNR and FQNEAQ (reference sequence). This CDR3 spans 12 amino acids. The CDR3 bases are TGTGCCAGCAGCTTCGGGATCGGGGAGCTGTTTTTT. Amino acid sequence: CASSFGIGELFF.

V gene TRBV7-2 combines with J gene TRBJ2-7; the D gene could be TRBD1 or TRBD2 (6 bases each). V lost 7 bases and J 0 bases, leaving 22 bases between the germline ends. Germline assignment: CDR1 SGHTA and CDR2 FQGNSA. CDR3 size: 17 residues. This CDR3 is CASIPPHGGSNSYEQYF. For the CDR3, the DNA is TGTGCCAGCATCCCTCCTCACGGGGGCTCCAACTCCTACGAGCAGTACTTC.

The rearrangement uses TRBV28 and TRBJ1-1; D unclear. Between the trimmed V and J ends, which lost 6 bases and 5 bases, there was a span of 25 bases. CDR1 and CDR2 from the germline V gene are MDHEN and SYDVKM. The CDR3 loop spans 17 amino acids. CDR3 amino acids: CASRYTGYLAGKTEAFF. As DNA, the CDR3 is TGTGCCAGCAGGTACACGGGCTACCTCGCCGGTAAGACTGAAGCTTTCTTT.

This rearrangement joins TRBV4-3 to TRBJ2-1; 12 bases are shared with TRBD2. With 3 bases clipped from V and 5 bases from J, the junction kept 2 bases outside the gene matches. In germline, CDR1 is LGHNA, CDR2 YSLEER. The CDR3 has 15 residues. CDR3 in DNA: TGCGCCAGCAGCCACGGACTAGCGGGAAACAATGAGCAGTTCTTC. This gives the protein CASSHGLAGNNEQFF.

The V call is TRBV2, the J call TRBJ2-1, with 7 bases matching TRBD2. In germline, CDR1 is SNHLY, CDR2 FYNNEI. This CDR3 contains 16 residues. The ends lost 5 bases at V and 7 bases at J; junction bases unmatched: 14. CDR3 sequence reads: CASSLSGTTGENEQFF. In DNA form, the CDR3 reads TGTGCCAGCAGTTTATCCGGGACTACCGGGGAAAATGAGCAGTTCTTC.